A few counts support the clone carrying this TCR beta chain. These data are taken from a study of blood T cell repertoires in COVID-19. The overall study: The United States, Italy and Spain supplied acute and convalescent COVID-19 samples. In each case, the material was cDNA or gDNA derived from T cells, B-cell-depleted T cells, or PBMCs.

Trimming removed 3 bases from V and 1 base from J, with 10 bases in between. The CDR3 sequence is 14 residues long. In the original workflow: Researchers report that nucleated cell counts were estimated from reference gene primer amplification. TCRdb keeps only in-frame clones here, not all; method: immunoSEQ multiplex PCR. D and trimming were read from the DNA, whereas the V and J calls and clone size are those reported in that table. The sample shows about 42,000 clones, around 90% of them seen only once. The source material was peripheral blood. V and J are TRBV23-1 and TRBJ2-7; tentatively, D is TRBD1 (6 bases). Being an ORF, TRBV23-1 has a function that is uncertain. This sequence originates from a man between 50 and 59 years old with active COVID-19. The CDR3 protein is CASSHSGTSYEQYF. In nucleotides, the CDR3 is TGCGCCAGCAGTCATTCCGGGACATCCTACGAGCAGTACTTC.